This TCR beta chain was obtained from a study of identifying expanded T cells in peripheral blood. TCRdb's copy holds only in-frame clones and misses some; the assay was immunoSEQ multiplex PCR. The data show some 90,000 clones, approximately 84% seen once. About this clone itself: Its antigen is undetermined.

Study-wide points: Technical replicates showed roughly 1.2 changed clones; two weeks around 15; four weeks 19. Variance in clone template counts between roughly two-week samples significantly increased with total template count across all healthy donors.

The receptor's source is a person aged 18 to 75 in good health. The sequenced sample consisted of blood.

The CDR3 DNA sequence: TGTGCCAGCAGCTCCCGAGAGGTGGGACAGGGGACCTATGGCTACACCTTC. Translation gives CASSSREVGQGTYGYTF. V gene TRBV7-2 combines with J gene TRBJ1-2; 10 bases fit TRBD1. Germline values: CDR1 SGHTA, CDR2 FQGNSA. CDR3 length: 17 residues. After removal of 4 bases from V and 4 bases from J, the junction contained 12 bases not matched to a gene.